The entry that follows covers one T cell receptor beta chain sequence. The record originates from a study of blood T cell repertoires in COVID-19. Looking at the study overall: Sources were T cells, B-cell-depleted T cells, or PBMCs; the material itself was cDNA or gDNA.

Between the trimmed V and J ends, which lost 4 bases and 7 bases, there was a span of 4 bases. The CDR3 is made up of 10 amino acids. CDR1 is MNHEY, CDR2 SVGAGI, per germline. As processed by the authors: Amplification of reference gene primers was used by the study to estimate nucleated cell counts. Measured with immunoSEQ multiplex PCR; TCRdb has only the in-frame clones, and not every one. V and J calls and clone size are as listed in that table; D and trimming were resolved from the DNA. The table records under 65,000 clones, roughly nine tenths of them present only once. Sequenced: peripheral blood. The genes are TRBV6-5 and TRBJ1-2; D not certain. The clonotype was recovered from a woman older than 75 with COVID-19, enrolled during active disease. The CDR3 region is CASSFRGYTF. The CDR3 nucleotides are TGTGCCAGCAGTTTTCGTGGCTACACCTTC.